The T cell receptor (beta chain) under discussion was sequenced for a study of CD8+CD57+ T cells in acquired aplastic anemia. Study-level information: DNA from sorted CD4+ and CD8+ cells averaged around 3 ug.

Overall study results and limits: Patients and controls shared some 29 CD8+ CDR3 sequences, which appeared highly expressed in patients and within their immunodominant clones.

Comment on this clonotype: Its matching antigen is unknown.

The template used for profiling TCR beta VDJ and CDR3 was genomic DNA. TCRdb passed the reads through MiXCR, listing each CDR3 protein once. The sample records around 64,000 distinct CDR3 sequences, about 50% being singletons. Trimming took off 4 bases at V and 7 bases at J, with 17 bases between the two ends. CDR1 is SGHVS, CDR2 FQNEAQ, per germline. The CDR3 consists of 14 residues. This TCR was sampled from a human donor in good health, serving as a control. The sample was sorted CD4+, CD8+, or CD8+CD57+ T cells (not recorded which) from PBMCs. The chain recombines TRBV7-8 with TRBJ2-7, with D maybe TRBD2 (5 bases). Written as DNA, the CDR3 is TGTGCCAGCAGCTCAACTAGAGCGAACAATGAGCAGTACTTC. Its protein product is CASSSTRANNEQYF.